The 21 T cell receptor beta chains presented below share a single source sample, sequenced in a study of blood T cell repertoires in COVID-19. Assay: immunoSEQ multiplex PCR; the TCRdb copy retains only in-frame clones and omits some. Here the sample spans roughly 140,000 clones, 84% being singletons. Material: peripheral blood. These receptors were taken from a man between 60 and 70 years old with active or convalescent COVID-19.

The chain employs TRBV11-3 and TRBJ1-2; D gene unclear. The ends were cut back, 0 bases at V and 0 bases at J, with 8 bases in the middle. Germline V gives CDR1 SGHNT, CDR2 YENEEA. The CDR3 is made up of 15 amino acids. CDR3 in DNA: TGTGCCAGCAGCTTAGACAGTCGTGCTAACTATGGCTACACCTTC. Amino acids: CASSLDSRANYGYTF.

V and J are TRBV12-3 or TRBV12-4 and TRBJ2-5; D unclear. The length of the CDR3 is 13 residues. V was pared by 6 bases and J by 5 bases, with 13 bases between. The CDR3 DNA is TGTGCCAGCAGCAAACACATTTGGGAGACCCAGTACTTC. It encodes CASSKHIWETQYF.

This chain joins TRBV19 and TRBJ1-2; a possible D gene is TRBD1 (6 bases). Germline loops: CDR1 LNHDA, CDR2 SQIVND (reference sequence). With 5 bases removed from V and 4 bases from J, the gap between germline ends came to 17 bases. The CDR3 has 15 amino acids. The CDR3 loop is CASSATPGGAYGYTF. The CDR3 DNA reads as TGTGCCAGTAGTGCGACCCCGGGGGGCGCCTATGGCTACACCTTC.

The rearrangement links TRBV6-1 to TRBJ1-2; the match to TRBD1 covers 7 bases. This CDR3 contains 16 residues. V lost 3 bases, J lost 4 bases, and 11 bases stayed unmatched. The germline V gene encodes CDR1 MNHNS and CDR2 SASEGT. The CDR3 loop reads CASSEEPGQRTYGYTF. CDR3 nucleotides: TGTGCCAGCAGTGAGGAGCCGGGACAGCGGACCTATGGCTACACCTTC.

The chain employs TRBV18 and TRBJ1-1; D perhaps matches TRBD1 (5 bases). There are 14 residues in the CDR3. CDR1 is KGHSH, CDR2 LQKENI, per germline. V lost 4 bases to trimming and J lost 1 base, with 10 bases between them. The CDR3 here is CASSRTNGNTEAFF. The CDR3 DNA is TGTGCCAGCTCACGGACAAATGGGAACACTGAAGCTTTCTTT.

This chain links TRBV4-3 with TRBJ2-1, with 8 bases identical to TRBD2. V dropped 4 bases and J dropped 7; count of bases not matched to a gene: 12. Germline lookup yields CDR1 LGHNA and CDR2 YSLEER. This CDR3 spans 16 amino acids. The CDR3 sequence: CASSLLAGAGGNEQFF. The CDR3 coding sequence is TGCGCCAGCAGCCTCCTTGCTGGTGCGGGGGGTAATGAGCAGTTCTTC.

The chain carries TRBV3-1 (or the pseudogene TRBV3-2) and TRBJ1-1; tentatively, D is TRBD1 (6 bases). This CDR3 region has 13 residues. Trimming removed 3 bases at V and 8 bases at J, with 13 bases between. The germline CDR1 and CDR2 sequences are LGHDT and YNNKEL (reference sequence). The CDR3 DNA follows: TGTGCCAGCAGCCAGACAGGACAGACAGAAGCTTTCTTT. Translating it yields CASSQTGQTEAFF.

CDR3 nucleotides: TGTGCCAGCAGCCGTGGGCGGGGGAACACCGGGGAGCTGTTTTTT. It is translated as CASSRGRGNTGELFF. This sequence joins TRBV5-4 and TRBJ2-2, with TRBD2 as a possible D gene (6 bases). Germline CDR1 reads SGHNT; CDR2 reads YYREEE (reference sequence). V lost 4 bases and J lost 1, with 11 bases in between. This CDR3 is built from 15 residues.

The chain carries TRBV6-5 and TRBJ2-7; 10 bases align to TRBD2. Losses at the gene ends were 6 bases for V and 5 bases for J; bases not matched to a gene: 7. Germline CDR1 and CDR2: MNHEY and SVGAGI. This CDR3 region has 14 residues. In nucleotides, the CDR3 is TGTGCCAGCAGGAGGCTAGCGGGAGTTAACGAGCAGTACGTC. Its translation: CASRRLAGVNEQYV.

The chain combines TRBV7-9 with TRBJ1-1; unclear D gene. The CDR3 loop spans 15 amino acids. V dropped 0 bases and J dropped 4 bases, with 12 bases sitting between them. Germline V gene data show CDR1 as SEHNR and CDR2 as FQNEAQ (reference sequence). CDR3 nucleotides: TGTGCCAGCAGCTTAGCGGGAGAGGGATCCACTGAAGCTTTCTTT. Translation gives CASSLAGEGSTEAFF. The full variable domain, with the rest looked up from reference TRBV7-9 and TRBJ1-1, is DTGVSQNPRHKITKRGQNVTFRCDPISEHNRLYWYRQTLGQGPEFLTYFQNEAQLEKSRLLSDRFSAERPKGSFSTLEIQRTEQGDSAMYLCASSLAGEGSTEAFFGQGTRLTVV.

V usage is TRBV30 and J usage is TRBJ1-6, with 12 bases lining up with TRBD1. The CDR3 consists of 16 residues. J lost 7 bases, V lost 2 bases, and 6 bases had no gene match. CDR1 GTSNPN and CDR2 SVGIG come from the germline V gene (reference sequence). CDR3 protein: CAWSTGTGGINSPLHF. In DNA, the CDR3 is TGTGCCTGGAGTACCGGGACAGGGGGCATCAATTCACCCCTCCACTTT. The full variable domain, its missing parts supplied by reference TRBV30 and TRBJ1-6, is SQTIHQWPATLVQPVGSPLSLECTVEGTSNPNLYWYRQAAGRGLQLLFYSVGIGQISSEVPQNLSASRPQDRQFILSSKKLLLSDSGFYLCAWSTGTGGINSPLHFGNGTRLTVT.

The chain carries TRBV3-1 (or the pseudogene TRBV3-2) and TRBJ1-2; D might be TRBD1 (6 bases). This CDR3 is built from 15 residues. Looked up from germline, CDR1 is LGHDT and CDR2 is YNNKEL (reference sequence). V gave up 4 bases and J gave up 4 bases, with 16 bases separating them. CDR3 sequence reads: CASSLHTVQGYGYTF. CDR3 DNA sequence: TGTGCCAGCAGCCTCCATACGGTACAGGGCTATGGCTACACCTTC.

The chain is built from TRBV4-2 and TRBJ1-5; D unclear. The V gene lost 0 bases and the J gene lost 1 base, with 10 bases spanning the gap. CDR3 length: 16 amino acids. CDR1 and CDR2 (germline): LGHNA, YNFKEQ. The DNA for the CDR3 is TGTGCCAGCAGCCAAGATACGGGGTCGAGCAATCAGCCCCAGCATTTT. Translated: CASSQDTGSSNQPQHF.

Here the CDR3 DNA reads TGCGCCAGCAGTCACAGGGTGTTCGAGCAGTACTTC. Protein sequence: CASSHRVFEQYF. This chain uses TRBV10-2 with TRBJ2-7, with a weak D call TRBD1 (6 bases). The CDR3 is made up of 12 amino acids. V was trimmed by 5 bases and J by 6 bases, leaving 11 bases between them. Germline values: CDR1 WSHSY, CDR2 SAAADI.

This chain uses TRBV5-1 with TRBJ1-3; a possible D gene is TRBD1 (6 bases). With 4 bases removed from V and 0 bases from J, the gap between germline ends came to 14 bases. Germline V gene data show CDR1 as SGHRS and CDR2 as YFSETQ. This CDR3 spans 16 amino acids. CDR3 loop: CASSTGQLYSGNTIYF. As DNA, the CDR3 is TGCGCCAGCAGCACTGGACAGCTATACTCTGGAAACACCATATATTTT.

CDR3 amino acids: CASSLERAGPSSYEQYF. CDR3 bases: TGTGCCAGCAGCTTAGAAAGGGCGGGGCCAAGCTCCTACGAGCAGTACTTC. The V and J genes are TRBV11-3 and TRBJ2-7; D possibly corresponds to TRBD2 (6 bases). Germline values: CDR1 SGHNT, CDR2 YENEEA. The CDR3 has 17 amino acids. The V end was cut by 0 bases, the J end by 0 bases, with 15 bases between. Variable domain in full (rest from reference TRBV11-3 and TRBJ2-7): EAGVVQSPRYKIIEKKQPVAFWCNPISGHNTLYWYLQNLGQGPELLIRYENEEAVDDSQLPKDRFSAERLKGVDSTLKIQPAELGDSAVYLCASSLERAGPSSYEQYFGPGTRLTVT.

This clone was found many times. The rearrangement uses TRBV6-5 and TRBJ1-6; D ambiguous. This CDR3 is 15 amino acids long. The germline V gene encodes CDR1 MNHEY and CDR2 SVGAGI. The V end was cut by 2 bases, the J end by 8 bases, with 13 bases between. CDR3 bases: TGTGCCAGCAGTTACGGAGAGCATGCGGATTCACCCCTCCACTTT. The encoded protein is CASSYGEHADSPLHF.

CDR3 DNA sequence: TGCGCCAGCAGCCGGGGACTAGCGGGAGTCGGCGAGCAGTACGTC. Translation: CASSRGLAGVGEQYV. The rearrangement joins TRBV4-1 to TRBJ2-7, with 14 bases that match TRBD2. V was pared by 4 bases and J by 6 bases, with 5 bases of the junction left unmatched. The germline CDR1 and CDR2 sequences are MGHRA and YSYEKL. The CDR3 totals 15 residues.

The chain has TRBV12-5 and TRBJ1-5; D is ambiguous. The CDR3 consists of 18 residues. Germline V gene lookup returns CDR1 LGHNT and CDR2 FRNRAP. The V end was cut by 0 bases, the J end by 1 base, with 16 bases between. This CDR3 is CASGLVLWTQGSNQPQHF. DNA for the CDR3: TGTGCTAGTGGTTTGGTACTCTGGACTCAAGGGAGCAATCAGCCCCAGCATTTT.

This clone was observed a handful of times. The CDR3 DNA is TGCGCCAGCAGCCGGACAGGGGATGGGGGAAACACCATATATTTT. Translated, it gives CASSRTGDGGNTIYF. The chain has TRBV4-3 and TRBJ1-3; the match to TRBD1 covers 9 bases. The V gene's germline CDR1 is LGHNA and CDR2 YSLEER. The CDR3 spans 15 residues. Unmatched junction bases numbered 5, after V lost 4 bases and J lost 4 bases.

A note on this clone: This sample also contains other DNA sequences that code for the same CDR3. The J gene is TRBJ1-2, the V gene TRBV3-1 (or the pseudogene TRBV3-2), with D possibly TRBD1 on 5 matching bases. Trimming took 0 bases from V and 5 from J, leaving 7 bases between them. The CDR3 consists of 13 residues. In germline, CDR1 is LGHDT, CDR2 YNNKEL (reference sequence). This chain's CDR3 is CASSQDQGYGYTF. Here the CDR3 DNA reads TGTGCCAGCAGCCAAGATCAGGGTTATGGCTACACCTTC.